This T cell receptor beta chain stems from a study of OX40 agonist ivuxolimab in advanced cancers. Study-wide context: Patients were dosed intravenously with ivuxolimab at 0.01 to 10 mg/kg every 2 weeks. Prior checkpoint blockade (anti-PD-1, anti-PD-L1 or anti-CTLA-4) was permitted; approximately 44% had it.

Per germline, CDR1 SGHTS and CDR2 YDEGEE. Trimming took 4 bases from V and 5 from J, leaving 21 bases between them. This CDR3 comprises 17 residues. Study-wide results and limits: Some of the nonresponding patients also showed low levels of normalized T-cell clonal expansion.

As regards this clone: Antigen unknown.

The table came from immunoSEQ multiplex PCR; TCRdb's copy has only in-frame clones and leaves some out. The sample includes roughly 40,000 clones, over 75% seen only once; the top ten take under 20%. The source material was CD4+ or CD8+ T cells sorted from blood, sampled in a trial of the OX40 agonist ivuxolimab. The sequence derives from an adult with an advanced solid tumor such as melanoma, head and neck, liver or kidney cancer. J is TRBJ2-2 and V is TRBV5-8; D might be TRBD1 (5 bases). The CDR3, as DNA: TGTGCCAGCAGCCTCATGGCAGGGCTTGATCGTACCGGGGAGCTGTTTTTT. Translating gives CASSLMAGLDRTGELFF.